The entry below gives a single T cell receptor beta chain sequence along with its context. Sequenced by immunoSEQ multiplex PCR; TCRdb stores in-frame clones only, minus some. Among over 90,000 clones listed, about four fifths were seen once. The CDR3 spans 15 residues. Germline CDR1 is KGHSH and CDR2 is LQKENI. V lost 1 base and J lost 7; bases outside the gene matches: 8. The source of the sample is a study of glioma-infiltrating T cells after dendritic cell vaccination. Sequenced material: blood, taken before dendritic cell vaccination. The receptor comes from a human donor with glioblastoma. The V call is TRBV18, the J call TRBJ2-5, with TRBD1 matching over 8 bases. For the CDR3, the DNA is TGTGCCAGCTCACCACGTCAGGGGGCATCTGGGACCCAGTACTTC. Protein product: CASSPRQGASGTQYF.